The 10 T cell receptor beta chains below were found in one sample sequenced in a study of breast tumors, draining lymph nodes, adjacent tissues. TCRdb reanalysed the multiplex PCR reads using MiXCR and keeps one entry per CDR3 protein. The sample includes some 120,000 distinct CDR3 sequences, 20% seen only once; the top ten take 3% to 4%. Axillary draining lymph nodes of breast cancer patients supplied the node samples. The sequencing input was axillary lymph node tissue. These receptors were obtained from a female donor with breast cancer. Some clones in this sample may be carry-over from other donors' samples.

Notes on this clonotype: The junction shows a germline mismatch at one end, possibly a read error. J is TRBJ2-6 and V is TRBV30, with TRBD2 as a possible D gene (5 bases). CDR1 is GTSNPN and CDR2 is SVGIG in the germline V gene (reference sequence). There are 15 residues in the CDR3. The chain's CDR3 is CAWSVGSSGPNVLTF. The CDR3 coding sequence is TGTGCCTGGAGTGTAGGGAGCTCTGGGCCCAACGTCCTGACTTTC.

This clonotype has a count of ten or more. This chain joins TRBV12-3 or TRBV12-4 and TRBJ1-3, with a weak D call TRBD1 (6 bases). V lost 1 base and J lost 1, with 14 bases in between. The CDR3 runs to 17 residues. The CDR3 protein is CASSLEAGAKSGNTIYF. CDR3 DNA sequence: TGTGCCAGCAGTTTAGAGGCAGGGGCTAAATCTGGAAACACCATATATTTT.

The V and J genes are TRBV30 and TRBJ2-3; 13 positions agree with TRBD2. Germline loops: CDR1 GTSNPN, CDR2 SVGIG (reference sequence). With V trimmed by 2 bases and J by 2 bases, 13 bases remained unmatched. This CDR3 is built from 19 residues. CDR3 coding DNA: TGTGCCTGGAGTCCTCCTGAGGGGACTAGCGGGACGGTCACAGATACGCAGTATTTT. Protein: CAWSPPEGTSGTVTDTQYF.

On this clonotype itself: A much larger clone sits a single nucleotide away, making a read error possible. The chain combines TRBV5-4 with TRBJ1-2; TRBD1 might be the D (5 bases). CDR1 is SGHNT and CDR2 is YYREEE in the germline V gene (reference sequence). The CDR3 runs to 12 residues. The CDR3 reads CASSPETAGYAF. The CDR3 nucleotides are TGTGCCAGCAGCCCGGAGACAGCTGGCTACGCCTTC.

This clonotype has more than one count but fewer than ten. This sequence joins TRBV3-1 and TRBJ1-2, with 12 positions matching TRBD1. Per the germline V gene, CDR1 is LGHDT and CDR2 is YNNKEL (reference sequence). The CDR3 length is 15 residues. V was clipped by 1 base and J by 4 bases; unmatched bases: 1. CDR3: CASSQAGQGAYGYTF. The CDR3 DNA is TGTGCCAGCAGCCAAGCGGGACAGGGGGCCTATGGCTACACCTTC.

In this sample, this clonotype turned up many times. The chain employs TRBV7-8 and TRBJ1-5; TRBD1 aligns across 7 bases. CDR1 is SGHVS, CDR2 FQNEAQ, per germline. J gave up 6 bases and V 4 bases, and 3 bases lay outside the gene matches. This CDR3 has 13 residues. CDR3 nucleotide sequence: TGTGCCAGCAGCTCACAGGGGTTTCAGCCCCAGCATTTT. Amino acids: CASSSQGFQPQHF.

This clonotype was detected ten times or more. The rearrangement links TRBV13 to TRBJ2-2; D is unclear. The CDR3 extends over 17 amino acids. V lost 4 bases, J lost 0 bases, and 15 bases lay in between. The germline V gene encodes CDR1 PRHDT and CDR2 FYEKMQ (reference sequence). The CDR3: CASSSLQDGANTGELFF. The CDR3, as DNA: TGTGCCAGCAGCTCACTCCAGGACGGTGCGAACACCGGGGAGCTGTTTTTT.

Note on this clonotype: A much larger clone lies one base from this, so it may be a read error. The chain carries TRBV20-1 and TRBJ2-1; TRBD2 matches 7 bases. The germline V gene encodes CDR1 DFQATT and CDR2 SNEGSKA (reference sequence). The CDR3 sequence is 18 residues long. CDR3 loop: CSARKLNRDYLSYNEQSF. The CDR3 DNA is TGCAGTGCTAGAAAATTGAACCGGGACTACCTTTCATACAATGAGCAGTCCTTC.

This clonotype was picked up a small number of times. The rearrangement uses TRBV28 and TRBJ2-7; TRBD1 matches at 8 bases. The CDR3 length is 17 residues. Unmatched junction bases numbered 12, after V lost 3 bases and J lost 2 bases. Germline loops: CDR1 MDHEN, CDR2 SYDVKM. CDR3 sequence: CASSFSETGAQPYEQYF. The CDR3 DNA follows: TGTGCCAGCAGTTTTTCCGAGACAGGGGCCCAACCCTACGAGCAGTACTTC.

For this clonotype: Mismatch with germline at one junction end may stem from a read error. The chain combines TRBV3-1 with TRBJ2-2; the match to TRBD2 covers 7 bases. Germline CDR1 is LGHDT and CDR2 is YNNKEL (reference sequence). The CDR3 length is 16 residues. The CDR3 DNA follows: TGTGCCAGCAGCCAAGCCCCGAGCGGGGCGGCCGGGGAGCTGTCTTTT. Protein product: CASSQAPSGAAGELSF.